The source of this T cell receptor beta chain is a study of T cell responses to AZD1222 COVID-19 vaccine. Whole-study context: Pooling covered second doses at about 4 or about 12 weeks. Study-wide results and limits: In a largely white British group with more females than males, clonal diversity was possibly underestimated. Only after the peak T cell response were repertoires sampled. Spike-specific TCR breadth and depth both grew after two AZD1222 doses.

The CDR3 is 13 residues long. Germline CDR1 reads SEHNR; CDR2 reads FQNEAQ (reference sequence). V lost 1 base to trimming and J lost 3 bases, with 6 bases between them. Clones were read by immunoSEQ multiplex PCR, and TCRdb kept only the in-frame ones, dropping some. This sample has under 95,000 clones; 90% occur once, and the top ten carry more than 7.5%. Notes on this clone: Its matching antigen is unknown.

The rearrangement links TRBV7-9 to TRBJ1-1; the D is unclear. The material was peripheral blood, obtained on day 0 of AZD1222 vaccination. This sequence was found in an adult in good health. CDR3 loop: CASSLVVDTEAFF. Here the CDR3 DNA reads TGTGCCAGCAGCTTAGTGGTGGACACTGAAGCTTTCTTT. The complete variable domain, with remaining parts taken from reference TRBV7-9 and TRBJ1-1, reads DTGVSQNPRHKITKRGQNVTFRCDPISEHNRLYWYRQTLGQGPEFLTYFQNEAQLEKSRLLSDRFSAERPKGSFSTLEIQRTEQGDSAMYLCASSLVVDTEAFFGQGTRLTVV.